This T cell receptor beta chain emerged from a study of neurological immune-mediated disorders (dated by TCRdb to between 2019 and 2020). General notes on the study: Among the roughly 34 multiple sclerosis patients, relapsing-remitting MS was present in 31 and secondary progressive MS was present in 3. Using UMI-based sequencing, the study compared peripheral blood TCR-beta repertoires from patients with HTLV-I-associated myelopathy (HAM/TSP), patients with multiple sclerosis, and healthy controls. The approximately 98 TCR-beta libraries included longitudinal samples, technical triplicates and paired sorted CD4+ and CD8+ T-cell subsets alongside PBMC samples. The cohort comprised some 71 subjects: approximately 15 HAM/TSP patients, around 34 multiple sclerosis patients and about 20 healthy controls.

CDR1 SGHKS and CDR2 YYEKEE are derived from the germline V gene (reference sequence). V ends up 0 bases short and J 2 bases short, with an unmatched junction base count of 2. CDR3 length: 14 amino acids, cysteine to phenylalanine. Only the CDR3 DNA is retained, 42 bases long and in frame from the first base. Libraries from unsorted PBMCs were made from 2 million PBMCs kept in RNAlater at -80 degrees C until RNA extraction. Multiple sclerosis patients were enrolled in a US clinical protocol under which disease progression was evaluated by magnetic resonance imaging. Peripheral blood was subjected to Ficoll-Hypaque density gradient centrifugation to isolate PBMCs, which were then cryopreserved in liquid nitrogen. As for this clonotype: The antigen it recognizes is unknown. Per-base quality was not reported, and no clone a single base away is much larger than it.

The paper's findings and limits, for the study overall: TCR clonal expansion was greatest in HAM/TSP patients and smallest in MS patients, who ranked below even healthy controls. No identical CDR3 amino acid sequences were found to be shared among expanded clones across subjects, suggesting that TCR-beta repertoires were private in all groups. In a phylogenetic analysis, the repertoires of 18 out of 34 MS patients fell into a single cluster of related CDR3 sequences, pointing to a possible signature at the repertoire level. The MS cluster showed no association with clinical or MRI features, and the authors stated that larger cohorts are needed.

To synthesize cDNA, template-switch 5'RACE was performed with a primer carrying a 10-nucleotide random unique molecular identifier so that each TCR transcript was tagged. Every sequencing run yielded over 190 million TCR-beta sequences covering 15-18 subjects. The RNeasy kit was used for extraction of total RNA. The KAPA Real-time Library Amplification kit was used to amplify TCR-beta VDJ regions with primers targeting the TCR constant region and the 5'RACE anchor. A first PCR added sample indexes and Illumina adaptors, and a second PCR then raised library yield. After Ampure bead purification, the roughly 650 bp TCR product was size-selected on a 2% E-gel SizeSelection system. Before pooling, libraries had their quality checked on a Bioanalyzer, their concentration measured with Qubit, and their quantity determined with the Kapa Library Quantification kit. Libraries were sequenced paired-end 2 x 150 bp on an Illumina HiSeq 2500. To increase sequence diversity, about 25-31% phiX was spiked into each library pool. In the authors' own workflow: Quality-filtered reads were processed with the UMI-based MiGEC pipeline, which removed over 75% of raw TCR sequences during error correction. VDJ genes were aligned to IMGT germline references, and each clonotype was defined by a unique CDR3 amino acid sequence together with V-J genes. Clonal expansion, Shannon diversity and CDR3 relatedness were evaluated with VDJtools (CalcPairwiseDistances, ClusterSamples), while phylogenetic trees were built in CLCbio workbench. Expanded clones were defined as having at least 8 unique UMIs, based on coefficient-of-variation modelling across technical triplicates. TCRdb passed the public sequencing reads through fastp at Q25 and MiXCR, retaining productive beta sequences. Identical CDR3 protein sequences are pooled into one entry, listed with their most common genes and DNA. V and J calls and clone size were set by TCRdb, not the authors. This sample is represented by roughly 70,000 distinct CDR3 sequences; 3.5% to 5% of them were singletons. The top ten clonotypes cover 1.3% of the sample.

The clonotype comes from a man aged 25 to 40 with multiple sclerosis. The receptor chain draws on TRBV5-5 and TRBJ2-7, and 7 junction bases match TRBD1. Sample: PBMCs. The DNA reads TGTGCCAGCAGCTTGGGGACAGGAGCCTACGAGCAGTACTTC. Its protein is CASSLGTGAYEQYF.